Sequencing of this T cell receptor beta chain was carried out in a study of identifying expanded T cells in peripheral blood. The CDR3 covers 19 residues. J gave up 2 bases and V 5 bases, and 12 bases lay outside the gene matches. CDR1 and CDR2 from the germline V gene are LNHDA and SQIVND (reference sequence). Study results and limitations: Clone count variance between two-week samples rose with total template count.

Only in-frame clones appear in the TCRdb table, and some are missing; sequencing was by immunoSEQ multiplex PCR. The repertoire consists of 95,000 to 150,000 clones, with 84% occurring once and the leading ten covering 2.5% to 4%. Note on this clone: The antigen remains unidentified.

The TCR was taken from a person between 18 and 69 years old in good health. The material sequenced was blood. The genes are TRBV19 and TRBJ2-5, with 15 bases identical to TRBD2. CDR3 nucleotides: TGTGCCAGTAGTCCCCCCCCCGGGACTAGCGGGGGGAAACAAGAGACCCAGTACTTC. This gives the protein CASSPPPGTSGGKQETQYF.